The 30 T cell receptor beta chains in this list originate from one sample, sequenced in a study of shared clonotypes between healthy human individuals. Some clones are missing from TCRdb's copy, which holds only in-frame ones; the method was immunoSEQ multiplex PCR. The sample shows about 2.4 million clones, approximately 94% of them seen only once. The sequencing sample was made of naive CD4+ T cells from PBMCs. Subset indicated: CD45RA+ positively selected. These receptors all come from a man aged 18 to 30 in good health. Some clones in this sample may be carry-over from other donors' samples.

The gene calls are TRBV2 and TRBJ2-3; 7 bases are a match to TRBD2. The CDR3 extends over 14 amino acids. V lost 5 bases and J lost 1; bases outside the gene matches: 3. The V gene's germline CDR1 is SNHLY and CDR2 FYNNEI. CDR3 sequence (DNA): TGTGCCAGCAGTAGCGGGGCCGGCACAGATACGCAGTATTTT. Its protein is CASSSGAGTDTQYF.

This clone has only one observation. The rearrangement uses TRBV14 and TRBJ2-2, with 7 nucleotides matching TRBD2. The CDR3 runs to 15 residues. With V trimmed by 0 bases and J by 7 bases, 5 bases remained unmatched. Germline CDR1 reads SGHDN; CDR2 reads FVKESK. CDR3 in DNA: TGTGCCAGCAGCCAAGATGGGAGGGCATTCGGGGAGCTGTTTTTT. This sequence encodes CASSQDGRAFGELFF.

V and J are TRBV6-5 and TRBJ1-1, with D possibly matching TRBD1 (6 bases). Trimming shortened V by 7 bases and J by 10 bases, and 19 bases separated the two germline ends. The germline V gene has CDR1 MNHEY and CDR2 SVGAGI. This CDR3 is 13 amino acids long. CDR3 in amino acids: CASMPGGGRRAFF. CDR3 bases: TGTGCCAGCATGCCCGGGGGGGGCCGGCGAGCTTTCTTT.

The gene calls are TRBV29-1 and TRBJ1-1; D uncertain. The germline V gene encodes CDR1 SQVTM and CDR2 ANQGSEA. V was cut by 4 bases and J by 0 bases, with 9 bases left in between. CDR3 size: 13 residues. CDR3 residues: CSVVRAVNTEAFF. CDR3 DNA sequence: TGCAGCGTTGTTCGGGCAGTGAACACTGAAGCTTTCTTT.

This clone came up once. Here the CDR3 reads CASRSWTGLNSPLHF. The CDR3 bases are TGTGCCAGCAGATCCTGGACAGGGTTAAATTCACCCCTCCACTTT. This sequence joins TRBV11-2 and TRBJ1-6; 8 nucleotides line up with TRBD1. V lost 6 bases and J lost 7; bases outside the gene matches: 8. This CDR3 contains 15 residues. Germline V gives CDR1 SGHAT, CDR2 FQNNGV.

This chain links TRBV7-8 with TRBJ1-1; 9 bases align to TRBD1. Germline trimming cut 5 bases from V and 2 bases from J; bases unmatched to any gene: 6. The length of the CDR3 is 15 residues. CDR1 and CDR2 from the germline V gene are SGHVS and FQNEAQ. The CDR3 DNA sequence: TGTGCCAGCAGCCCCCGGGACAGGGCTAACACTGAAGCTTTCTTT. Its translation is CASSPRDRANTEAFF.

The chain uses TRBV5-5 and TRBJ1-3, with unresolved D. The length of the CDR3 is 14 residues. Germline CDR1 and CDR2: SGHKS and YYEKEE (reference sequence). V was trimmed by 3 bases and J by 4 bases, leaving 11 bases between them. CDR3 coding DNA: TGTGCCAGCAGCTCCATGGTGGCGGGAAACACCATATATTTT. Translating it yields CASSSMVAGNTIYF.

The V gene is TRBV9, the J gene TRBJ2-1, with D possibly being TRBD1 (6 bases). Germline lookup yields CDR1 SGDLS and CDR2 YYNGEE. This CDR3 region has 14 residues. V was cut by 2 bases and J by 9 bases, with 15 bases left in between. CDR3 loop: CASSVLGRGGEQFF. The CDR3 DNA sequence: TGTGCCAGCAGCGTCTTGGGCAGGGGCGGTGAGCAGTTCTTC.

J is TRBJ2-5 and V is TRBV5-5; tentatively, D is TRBD1 (5 bases). The CDR3 is made up of 14 amino acids. Trimming shortened V by 2 bases and J by 3 bases, and 11 bases separated the two germline ends. Germline V gene data show CDR1 as SGHKS and CDR2 as YYEKEE (reference sequence). The CDR3 reads CASSLVTGKETQYF. DNA for the CDR3: TGTGCCAGCAGCTTAGTAACAGGCAAAGAGACCCAGTACTTC.

V gene TRBV28 combines with J gene TRBJ2-5; tentative D call: TRBD2 (6 bases). The better agreement between TRBJ2-7 and the DNA end casts doubt on the J call. The CDR3 is 15 residues long. Per the germline V gene, CDR1 is MDHEN and CDR2 is SYDVKM. In DNA form, the CDR3 reads TGTGCCAGCAGGACGTCGGGAGCGCGAACCTACGAGCAGTACTTC. Translating gives CASRTSGARTYEQYF.

The chain couples TRBV10-1 to TRBJ2-5; D is unclear. The J call may be mistaken, given a closer DNA end match to TRBJ2-7. Germline CDR1 is WNHNN and CDR2 is SYGVQD (reference sequence). The length of the CDR3 is 13 residues. This chain's CDR3 is CASSANGAYEQYF. The CDR3 DNA reads as TGCGCCAGCAGTGCTAACGGAGCCTACGAGCAGTACTTC.

The chain uses TRBV5-1 and TRBJ1-1; D is ambiguous. The CDR3 extends over 15 amino acids. Germline lookup yields CDR1 SGHRS and CDR2 YFSETQ. Trimming took 4 bases from V and 3 from J, leaving 16 bases between them. Here the CDR3 DNA reads TGCGCCAGCAGCGGCTCGGGTTTTGTTGACACTGAAGCTTTCTTT. Translation gives CASSGSGFVDTEAFF.

This clone was seen only once. The chain carries TRBV7-8 and TRBJ1-4; D is uncertain. Looked up from germline, CDR1 is SGHVS and CDR2 is FQNEAQ. The CDR3 runs 18 residues. With 5 bases removed from V and 0 bases from J, the gap between germline ends came to 19 bases. The CDR3 DNA is TGTGCCAGCAGCCCCACTGTGGTGGTTTTTACAACTAATGAAAAACTGTTTTTT. Amino acid sequence: CASSPTVVVFTTNEKLFF.

This clone has a single count. The chain recombines TRBV5-1 with TRBJ1-4, with D uncertain. This CDR3 region has 13 residues. Looked up from germline, CDR1 is SGHRS and CDR2 is YFSETQ. V was cut by 0 bases and J by 4 bases, with 4 bases left in between. The CDR3 is CASSLEHNEKLFF. The CDR3 DNA sequence: TGCGCCAGCAGCTTGGAGCATAATGAAAAACTGTTTTTT.

V gene TRBV2 combines with J gene TRBJ2-3; 10 bases align to TRBD2. The trim removed 6 bases at V and 6 bases at J, leaving 12 bases unmatched. The CDR3 sequence is 16 residues long. Germline CDR1 SNHLY, CDR2 FYNNEI. CDR3 region: CASSLTSGAPSDTQYF. The CDR3 DNA follows: TGTGCCAGCAGCCTTACTAGCGGGGCCCCTTCGGATACGCAGTATTTT. Together with reference TRBV2 and TRBJ2-3, the CDR3 gives the full variable domain: EPEVTQTPSHQVTQMGQEVILRCVPISNHLYFYWYRQILGQKVEFLVSFYNNEISEKSEIFDDQFSVERPDGSNFTLKIRSTKLEDSAMYFCASSLTSGAPSDTQYFGPGTRLTVL.

This sequence joins TRBV18 and TRBJ1-5, with 11 positions matching TRBD1. Trimming removed 5 bases from V and 6 bases from J; junction bases left unmatched: 6. Germline-derived CDR1 and CDR2 are KGHSH and LQKENI. CDR3 size: 15 residues. For the CDR3, the DNA is TGTGCCAGCTCATCCGGACAGGGGGCGGGTCAGCCCCAGCATTTT. Translating gives CASSSGQGAGQPQHF.

The chain uses TRBV6-1 and TRBJ1-2, with D unclear. The CDR3 length is 13 residues. Germline loops: CDR1 MNHNS, CDR2 SASEGT. V lost 1 base and J 4 bases, leaving 7 bases between the germline ends. The CDR3 DNA sequence: TGTGCCAGCAGTGAAGGGCCCTCCTATGGCTACACCTTC. It encodes CASSEGPSYGYTF.

The gene calls are TRBV11-2 and TRBJ2-1, with D unclear. V lost 8 bases and J lost 2, with 28 bases in between. In germline, CDR1 is SGHAT, CDR2 FQNNGV. The CDR3 is 19 residues long. CDR3: CASSRSDNLRSRTYNEQFF. CDR3 in DNA: TGTGCCAGCTCCAGATCAGACAATTTACGGTCGAGGACCTACAATGAGCAGTTCTTC. Together with reference TRBV11-2 and TRBJ2-1, the CDR3 gives the full variable domain: EAGVAQSPRYKIIEKRQSVAFWCNPISGHATLYWYQQILGQGPKLLIQFQNNGVVDDSQLPKDRFSAERLKGVDSTLKIQPAKLEDSAVYLCASSRSDNLRSRTYNEQFFGPGTRLTVL.

The chain carries TRBV14 and TRBJ2-7, with unresolved D. Germline values: CDR1 SGHDN, CDR2 FVKESK. This CDR3 region has 13 residues. With 1 base removed from V and 8 bases from J, the gap between germline ends came to 12 bases. The CDR3: CASSQANSEKQYF. DNA for the CDR3: TGTGCCAGCAGCCAAGCTAACAGCGAGAAGCAGTACTTC. The whole variable domain, remainder taken from reference TRBV14 and TRBJ2-7, is EAGVTQFPSHSVIEKGQTVTLRCDPISGHDNLYWYRRVMGKEIKFLLHFVKESKQDESGMPNNRFLAERTGGTYSTLKVQPAELEDSGVYFCASSQANSEKQYFGPGTRLTVT.

V usage is TRBV7-2 and J usage is TRBJ1-5; possibly TRBD1 for D (5 bases). Trimming removed 6 bases from V and 7 bases from J, with 13 bases in between. Germline V gene lookup returns CDR1 SGHTA and CDR2 FQGNSA. This CDR3 has 13 residues. CDR3 DNA sequence: TGTGCCAGCAGACAGGATCTCCGGCAGCCCCAGCATTTT. Translating gives CASRQDLRQPQHF.

This clone was seen once. The chain joins TRBV27 to TRBJ2-3; the D gene is possibly TRBD1 (6 bases). V was clipped by 5 bases and J by 2 bases, with 20 bases between them. CDR1 and CDR2 from the germline V gene are MNHEY and SMNVEV (reference sequence). The CDR3 extends over 17 amino acids. The CDR3 DNA reads as TGTGCCAGCAGTAACCAGGGGCGGCTGGGGCCCACAGATACGCAGTATTTT. This encodes CASSNQGRLGPTDTQYF.

Note on this clone: This sample also contains other DNA sequences that code for the same CDR3. The rearrangement joins TRBV7-2 to TRBJ2-7; TRBD2 matches at 12 bases. The CDR3 spans 15 residues. V trimming: 2 bases; J trimming: 2 bases; junction bases outside the gene matches: 1. Germline V gene sequence: CDR1 SGHTA, CDR2 FQGNSA. Here the CDR3 reads CASSLRTSGAYEQYF. Here the CDR3 DNA reads TGTGCCAGCAGCTTACGGACTAGCGGGGCCTACGAGCAGTACTTC.

With respect to this clone: Other DNA sequences in the sample encode the same CDR3. The chain couples TRBV5-1 to TRBJ2-3; D gene unclear. This CDR3 comprises 12 residues. V was shortened by 1 base and J by 6 bases, with 6 bases between the two germline ends. From germline, CDR1 is SGHRS and CDR2 YFSETQ. CDR3 loop: CASSLSGDTQYF. CDR3 nucleotides: TGCGCCAGCAGCTTGTCCGGGGATACGCAGTATTTT.

As DNA, the CDR3 is TGTGCCAGCAGCTCTTGGGGCTTGAACACCGGGGAGCTGTTTTTT. This translates into CASSSWGLNTGELFF. This sequence joins TRBV7-6 and TRBJ2-2; D is possibly TRBD1 (5 bases). Trimming cost V 4 bases and J 1 base, with 10 bases left between them. Germline V lookup: CDR1 SGHVS, CDR2 FNYEAQ. The CDR3 runs to 15 residues.

This clone was detected only once. The rearrangement uses TRBV28 and TRBJ1-6; TRBD1 matches at 8 bases. V dropped 5 bases and J dropped 7; count of bases not matched to a gene: 1. The CDR3 contains 13 residues. CDR1 and CDR2 (germline): MDHEN, SYDVKM. Here the CDR3 reads CASSGQGNSPLHF. In nucleotides, the CDR3 is TGTGCCAGCAGTGGACAGGGCAATTCACCCCTCCACTTT.

The chain combines TRBV30 with TRBJ2-6; D not resolved. Trimming removed 3 bases from V and 0 bases from J, with 6 bases in between. Germline CDR1 GTSNPN, CDR2 SVGIG (reference sequence). The length of the CDR3 is 14 residues. As DNA, the CDR3 is TGTGCCTGGAGGATACGCTCTGGGGCCAACGTCCTGACTTTC. This codes for CAWRIRSGANVLTF.

A remark on this clone: Distinct nucleotide sequences in the sample also encode this CDR3. The CDR3 bases are TGCGCCAGCAGCTTGGAAACTAGCGGCACAGATACGCAGTATTTT. This encodes CASSLETSGTDTQYF. The rearrangement uses TRBV5-1 and TRBJ2-3, with 7 bases aligning to TRBD2. With V trimmed by 0 bases and J by 1 base, 2 bases remained unmatched. The length of the CDR3 is 15 residues. The germline V gene encodes CDR1 SGHRS and CDR2 YFSETQ.

This chain's CDR3 is CASSYARPTGGPEAFF. The DNA of the CDR3 is TGTGCCAGCAGTTACGCCCGCCCGACAGGGGGCCCTGAAGCTTTCTTT. The chain uses TRBV6-6 and TRBJ1-1, with TRBD1 matching over 10 bases. After removal of 2 bases from V and 6 bases from J, the junction contained 9 bases not matched to a gene. The germline gives CDR1 MNHNY, CDR2 SVGAGI (reference sequence). The CDR3 is 16 amino acids.

CDR3 DNA sequence: TGTGCCAGCACCAAGAACAGGGGGCGCCACGAGCAGTACTTC. As protein: CASTKNRGRHEQYF. The chain links TRBV28 to TRBJ2-7, with 9 nucleotides matching TRBD1. The V segment lost 7 bases and the J segment 5 bases; nucleotides outside the gene matches: 9. Germline-derived CDR1 and CDR2 are MDHEN and SYDVKM. CDR3 length equals 14 residues.

In the case of this clone: This sample includes further DNA sequences coding for the same CDR3. The rearrangement joins TRBV2 to TRBJ1-5; TRBD1 matches 9 bases. Trimming took 4 bases from V and 7 from J; bases not matched to a gene: 8. Looked up from germline, CDR1 is SNHLY and CDR2 is FYNNEI. The CDR3 covers 15 residues. The CDR3 sequence: CASSGDRAPNQPQHF. In DNA form, the CDR3 reads TGTGCCAGCAGTGGGGACAGGGCCCCTAACCAGCCCCAGCATTTT.